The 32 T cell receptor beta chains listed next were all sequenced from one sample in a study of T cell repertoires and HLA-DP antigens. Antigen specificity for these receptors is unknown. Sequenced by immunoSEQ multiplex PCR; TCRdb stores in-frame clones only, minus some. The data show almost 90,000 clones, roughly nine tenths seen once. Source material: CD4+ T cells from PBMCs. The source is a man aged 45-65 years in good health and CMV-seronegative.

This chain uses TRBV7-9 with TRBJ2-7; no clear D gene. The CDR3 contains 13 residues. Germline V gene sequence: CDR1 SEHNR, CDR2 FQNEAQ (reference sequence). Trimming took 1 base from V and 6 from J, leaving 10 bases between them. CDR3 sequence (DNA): TGTGCCAGCAGCTTAGAAGGTAACTCCGAGCAGTACTTC. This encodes CASSLEGNSEQYF.

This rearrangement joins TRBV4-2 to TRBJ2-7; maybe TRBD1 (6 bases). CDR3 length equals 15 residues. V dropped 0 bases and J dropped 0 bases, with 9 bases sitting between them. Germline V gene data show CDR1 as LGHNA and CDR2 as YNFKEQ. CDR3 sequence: CASSQEDRVSYEQYF. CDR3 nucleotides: TGTGCCAGCAGCCAAGAGGACAGAGTCTCCTACGAGCAGTACTTC.

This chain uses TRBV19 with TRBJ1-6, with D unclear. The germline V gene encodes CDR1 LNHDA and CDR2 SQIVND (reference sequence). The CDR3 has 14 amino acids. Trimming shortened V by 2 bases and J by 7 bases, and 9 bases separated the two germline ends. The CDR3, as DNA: TGTGCCAGTAGTATAAAGGCATTAAATTCACCCCTCCACTTT. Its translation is CASSIKALNSPLHF.

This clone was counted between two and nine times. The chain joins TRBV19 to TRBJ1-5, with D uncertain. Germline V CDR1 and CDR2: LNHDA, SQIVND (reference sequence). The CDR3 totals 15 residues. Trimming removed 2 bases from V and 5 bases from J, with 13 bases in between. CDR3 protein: CASSIRGVGDQPQHF. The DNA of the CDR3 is TGTGCCAGTAGTATAAGAGGAGTCGGGGATCAGCCCCAGCATTTT. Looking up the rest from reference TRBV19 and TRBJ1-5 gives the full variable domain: DGGITQSPKYLFRKEGQNVTLSCEQNLNHDAMYWYRQDPGQGLRLIYYSQIVNDFQKGDIAEGYSVSREKKESFPLTVTSAQKNPTAFYLCASSIRGVGDQPQHFGDGTRLSIL.

The CDR3 coding sequence is TGTGCCTGGGGGAGTGGATCGGGCGAGCAGTACTTC. This sequence encodes CAWGSGSGEQYF. The chain joins TRBV30 to TRBJ2-7; a possible D gene is TRBD2 (5 bases). The V gene lost 5 bases and the J gene lost 6 bases, with 14 bases spanning the gap. Germline CDR1 and CDR2: GTSNPN and SVGIG (reference sequence). CDR3 length: 12 amino acids.

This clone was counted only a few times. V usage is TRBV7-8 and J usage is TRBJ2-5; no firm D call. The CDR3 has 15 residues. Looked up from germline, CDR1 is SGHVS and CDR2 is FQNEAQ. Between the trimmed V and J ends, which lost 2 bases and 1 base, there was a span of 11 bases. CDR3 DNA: TGTGCCAGCAGCTTATTGGAGTACTTCCAAGAGACCCAGTACTTC. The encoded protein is CASSLLEYFQETQYF.

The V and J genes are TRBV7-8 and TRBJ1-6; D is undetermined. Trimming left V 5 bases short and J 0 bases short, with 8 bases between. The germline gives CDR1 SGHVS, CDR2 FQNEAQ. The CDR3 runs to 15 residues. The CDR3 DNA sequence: TGTGCCAGCAGCCGGATAACCTCCTATAATTCACCCCTCCACTTT. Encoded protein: CASSRITSYNSPLHF.

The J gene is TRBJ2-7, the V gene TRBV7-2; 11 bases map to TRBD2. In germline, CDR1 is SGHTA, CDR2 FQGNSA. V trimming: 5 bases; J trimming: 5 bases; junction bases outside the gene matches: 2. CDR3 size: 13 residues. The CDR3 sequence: CASSASGRNEQYF. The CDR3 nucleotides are TGTGCCAGCAGCGCTAGCGGGAGGAACGAGCAGTACTTC.

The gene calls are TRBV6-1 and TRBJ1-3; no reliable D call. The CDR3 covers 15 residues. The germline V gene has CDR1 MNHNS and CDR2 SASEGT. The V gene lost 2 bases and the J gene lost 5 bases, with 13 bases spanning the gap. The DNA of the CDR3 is TGTGCCAGCAGTGAAAGGATAGGGTCCCGAAACACCATATATTTT. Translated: CASSERIGSRNTIYF.

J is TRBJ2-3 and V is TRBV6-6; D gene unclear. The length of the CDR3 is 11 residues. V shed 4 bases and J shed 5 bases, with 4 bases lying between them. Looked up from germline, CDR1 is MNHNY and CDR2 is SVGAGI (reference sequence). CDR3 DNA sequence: TGTGCCAGCAGTTTAATAGATACGCAGTATTTT. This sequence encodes CASSLIDTQYF.

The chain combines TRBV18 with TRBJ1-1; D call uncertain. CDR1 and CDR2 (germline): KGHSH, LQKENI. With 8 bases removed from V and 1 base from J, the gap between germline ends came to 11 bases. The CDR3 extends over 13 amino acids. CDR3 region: CASETSRNTEAFF. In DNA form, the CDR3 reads TGTGCCAGCGAGACCTCACGGAACACTGAAGCTTTCTTT.

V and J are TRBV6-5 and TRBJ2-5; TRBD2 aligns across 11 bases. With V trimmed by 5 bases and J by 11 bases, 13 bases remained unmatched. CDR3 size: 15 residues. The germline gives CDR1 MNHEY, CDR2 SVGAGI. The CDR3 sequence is CASSTIAGGPREQYF. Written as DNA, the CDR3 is TGTGCCAGCAGTACAATAGCGGGAGGGCCCCGGGAGCAGTACTTC.

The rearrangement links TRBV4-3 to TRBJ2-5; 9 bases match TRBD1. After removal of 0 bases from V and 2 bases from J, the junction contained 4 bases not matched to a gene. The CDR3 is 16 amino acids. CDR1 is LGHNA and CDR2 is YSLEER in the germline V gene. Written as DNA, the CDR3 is TGCGCCAGCAGCCAAGAAACAGGGGGCACACAAGAGACCCAGTACTTC. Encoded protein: CASSQETGGTQETQYF.

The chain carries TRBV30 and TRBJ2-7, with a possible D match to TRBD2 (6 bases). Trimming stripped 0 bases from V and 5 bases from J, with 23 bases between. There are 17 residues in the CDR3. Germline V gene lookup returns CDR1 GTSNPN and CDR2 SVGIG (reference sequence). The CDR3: CAWSVPLIAAPLDEQYF. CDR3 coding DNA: TGTGCCTGGAGTGTACCATTAATAGCGGCCCCCTTAGACGAGCAGTACTTC.

This CDR3 reads CASRTFSGEQYF. The CDR3 DNA is TGTGCCAGCCGGACCTTTAGCGGCGAGCAGTACTTC. The chain employs TRBV6-6 and TRBJ2-7; D may be TRBD2 (6 bases). V gave up 8 bases and J gave up 6 bases, with 14 bases separating them. CDR3 length: 12 amino acids. Germline CDR1 and CDR2: MNHNY and SVGAGI (reference sequence).

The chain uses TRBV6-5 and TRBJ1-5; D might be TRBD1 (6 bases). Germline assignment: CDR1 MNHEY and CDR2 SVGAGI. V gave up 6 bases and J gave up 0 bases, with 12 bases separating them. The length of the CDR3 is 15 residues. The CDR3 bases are TGTGCCAGCAGCGAGGGGGGATCTAGCAATCAGCCCCAGCATTTT. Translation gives CASSEGGSSNQPQHF.

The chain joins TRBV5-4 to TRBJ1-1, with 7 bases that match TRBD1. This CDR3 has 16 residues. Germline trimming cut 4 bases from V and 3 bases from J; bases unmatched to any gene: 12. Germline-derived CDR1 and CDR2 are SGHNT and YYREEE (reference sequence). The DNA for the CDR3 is TGTGCCAGCAGCCGCGAGATAACGACAGGGTACACTGAAGCTTTCTTT. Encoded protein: CASSREITTGYTEAFF.

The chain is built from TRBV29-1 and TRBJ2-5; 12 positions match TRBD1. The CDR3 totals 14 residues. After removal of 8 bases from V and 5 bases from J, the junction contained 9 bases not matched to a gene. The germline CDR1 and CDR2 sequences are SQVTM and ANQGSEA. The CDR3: CSLRDRGRWETQYF. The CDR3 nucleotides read TGCAGCCTCCGGGACAGGGGGCGGTGGGAGACCCAGTACTTC.

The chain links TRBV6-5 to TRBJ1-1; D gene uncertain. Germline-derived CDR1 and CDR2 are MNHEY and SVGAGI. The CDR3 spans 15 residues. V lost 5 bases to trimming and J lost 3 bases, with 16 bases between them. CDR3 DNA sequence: TGTGCCAGCAGTGTAACAACCGGTGAAGACACTGAAGCTTTCTTT. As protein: CASSVTTGEDTEAFF.

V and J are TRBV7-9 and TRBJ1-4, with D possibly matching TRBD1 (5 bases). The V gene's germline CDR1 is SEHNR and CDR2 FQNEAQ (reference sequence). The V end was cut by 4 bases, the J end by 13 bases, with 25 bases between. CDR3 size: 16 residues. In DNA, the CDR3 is TGTGCCAGCAGCTCGGCCACCCTCCGGGGGGAACTAGGACTGTTTTTT. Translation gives CASSSATLRGELGLFF.

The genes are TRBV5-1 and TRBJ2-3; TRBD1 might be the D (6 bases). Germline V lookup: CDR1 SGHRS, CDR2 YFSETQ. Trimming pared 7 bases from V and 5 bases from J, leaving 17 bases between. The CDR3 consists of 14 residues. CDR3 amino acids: CASRRNLGGDTQYF. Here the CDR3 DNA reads TGCGCCAGCCGGAGAAATTTAGGGGGAGATACGCAGTATTTT.

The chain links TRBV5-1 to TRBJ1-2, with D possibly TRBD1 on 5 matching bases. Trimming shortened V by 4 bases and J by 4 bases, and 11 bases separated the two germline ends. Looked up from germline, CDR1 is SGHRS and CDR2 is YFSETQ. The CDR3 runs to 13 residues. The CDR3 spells CASSPMTAYGYTF. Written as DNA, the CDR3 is TGCGCCAGCAGCCCTATGACAGCCTATGGCTACACCTTC.

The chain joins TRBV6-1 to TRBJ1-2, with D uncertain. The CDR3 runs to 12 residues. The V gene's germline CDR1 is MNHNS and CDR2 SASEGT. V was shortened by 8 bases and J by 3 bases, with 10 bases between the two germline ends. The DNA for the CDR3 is TGTGCCAGCCCGAAGGACTACTATGGCTACACCTTC. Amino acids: CASPKDYYGYTF.

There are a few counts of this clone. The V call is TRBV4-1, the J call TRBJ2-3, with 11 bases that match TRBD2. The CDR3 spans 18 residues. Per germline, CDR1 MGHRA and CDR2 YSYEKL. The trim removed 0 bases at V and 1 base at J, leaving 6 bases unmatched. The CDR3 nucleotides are TGCGCCAGCAGCCAAGAAGAGGCTAGCGGGGGGCGCACAGATACGCAGTATTTT. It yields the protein CASSQEEASGGRTDTQYF.

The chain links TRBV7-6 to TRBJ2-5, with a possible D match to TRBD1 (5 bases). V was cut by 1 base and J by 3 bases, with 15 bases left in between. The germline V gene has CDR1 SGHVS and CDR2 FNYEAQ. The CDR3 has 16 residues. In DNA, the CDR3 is TGTGCCAGCAGCTTAGGGACATATGAGGAAGAAGAGACCCAGTACTTC. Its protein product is CASSLGTYEEEETQYF.

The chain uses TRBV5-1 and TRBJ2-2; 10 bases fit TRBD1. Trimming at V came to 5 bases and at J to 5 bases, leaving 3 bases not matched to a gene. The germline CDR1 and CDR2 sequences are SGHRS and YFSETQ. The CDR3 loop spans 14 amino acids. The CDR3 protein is CASRGTGATGELFF. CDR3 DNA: TGCGCCAGCAGAGGGACAGGGGCGACCGGGGAGCTGTTTTTT.

The CDR3 loop is CASSGGPGPSEAFF. CDR3 bases: TGTGCCAGCAGCGGAGGCCCAGGCCCATCTGAAGCTTTCTTT. The chain carries TRBV9 and TRBJ1-1; D is undetermined. V gave up 3 bases and J gave up 6 bases, with 15 bases separating them. Germline loops: CDR1 SGDLS, CDR2 YYNGEE. This CDR3 is built from 14 residues.

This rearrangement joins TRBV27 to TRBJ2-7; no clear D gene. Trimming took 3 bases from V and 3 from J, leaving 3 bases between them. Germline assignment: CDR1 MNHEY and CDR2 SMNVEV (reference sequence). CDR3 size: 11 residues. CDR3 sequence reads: CASSFRYEQYF. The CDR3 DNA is TGTGCCAGCAGTTTTCGCTACGAGCAGTACTTC.

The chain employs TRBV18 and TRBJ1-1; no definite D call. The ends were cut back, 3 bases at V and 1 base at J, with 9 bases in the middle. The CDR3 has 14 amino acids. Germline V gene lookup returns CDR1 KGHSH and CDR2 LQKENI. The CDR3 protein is CASSPRVENTEAFF. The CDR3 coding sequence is TGTGCCAGCTCACCCAGAGTTGAGAACACTGAAGCTTTCTTT.

CDR3 loop: CASSKDRTDTQYF. For the CDR3, the DNA is TGTGCCAGCAGCAAGGACAGGACAGATACGCAGTATTTT. The J gene is TRBJ2-3, the V gene TRBV6-5; 7 positions match TRBD1. There are 13 residues in the CDR3. V was clipped by 6 bases and J by 3 bases; unmatched bases: 3. CDR1 and CDR2 from the germline V gene are MNHEY and SVGAGI.

CDR3 coding DNA: TGTGCCAGCAGCTTAGGCGCCACAGGAGCCAATGAGCAGTTCTTC. It codes for CASSLGATGANEQFF. The chain couples TRBV7-9 to TRBJ2-1; a possible D gene is TRBD1 (5 bases). The germline V and J ends were trimmed by 1 base and 6 bases, with 13 bases remaining between them. The germline gives CDR1 SEHNR, CDR2 FQNEAQ (reference sequence). This CDR3 has 15 residues.

The chain's CDR3 is CAWSSSGYEQYF. The CDR3 DNA reads as TGTGCCTGGAGTTCTAGCGGATACGAGCAGTACTTC. The rearrangement uses TRBV30 and TRBJ2-7, with TRBD2 matching 7 bases. Trimming at V came to 2 bases and at J to 4 bases, leaving 2 bases not matched to a gene. This CDR3 is 12 amino acids long. Germline CDR1 reads GTSNPN; CDR2 reads SVGIG (reference sequence).